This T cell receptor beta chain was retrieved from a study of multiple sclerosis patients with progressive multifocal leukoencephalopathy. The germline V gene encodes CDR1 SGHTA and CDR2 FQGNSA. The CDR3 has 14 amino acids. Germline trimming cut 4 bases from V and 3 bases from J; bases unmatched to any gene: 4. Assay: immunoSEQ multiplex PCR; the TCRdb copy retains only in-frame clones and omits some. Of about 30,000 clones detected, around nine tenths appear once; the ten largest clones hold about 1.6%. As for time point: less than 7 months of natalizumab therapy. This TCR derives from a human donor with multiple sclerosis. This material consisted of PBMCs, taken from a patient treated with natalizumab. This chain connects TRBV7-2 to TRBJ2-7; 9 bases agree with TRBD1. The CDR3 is CASSSGTGYYEQYF. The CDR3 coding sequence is TGTGCCAGCAGCTCCGGGACAGGGTACTACGAGCAGTACTTC.